The T cell receptor (beta chain) described here comes from a study of response to subunit inactivated influenza vaccine. V was pared by 10 bases and J by 1 base, with 8 bases of the junction left unmatched. CDR1 and CDR2 (germline): ENHRY, SYGVKD. The length of the CDR3 is 15 residues. TCRdb re-called the RT-PCR reads with MiXCR, one entry per CDR3 protein. The table lists roughly 630,000 distinct CDR3 sequences, approximately 14% of them singletons, with approximately 7.6% in the top ten. This clonotype was picked up many times. V gene TRBV10-3 combines with J gene TRBJ1-5; 9 bases map to TRBD1. The sample consisted of PBMCs from blood, taken around 14 days before vaccination. The TCR originated in a man in his fifties or sixties who received an inactivated influenza vaccine. CDR3 amino acids: CATGQGKGSNQPQHF. As DNA, the CDR3 is TGTGCCACCGGACAGGGGAAGGGAAGCAATCAGCCCCAGCATTTT.